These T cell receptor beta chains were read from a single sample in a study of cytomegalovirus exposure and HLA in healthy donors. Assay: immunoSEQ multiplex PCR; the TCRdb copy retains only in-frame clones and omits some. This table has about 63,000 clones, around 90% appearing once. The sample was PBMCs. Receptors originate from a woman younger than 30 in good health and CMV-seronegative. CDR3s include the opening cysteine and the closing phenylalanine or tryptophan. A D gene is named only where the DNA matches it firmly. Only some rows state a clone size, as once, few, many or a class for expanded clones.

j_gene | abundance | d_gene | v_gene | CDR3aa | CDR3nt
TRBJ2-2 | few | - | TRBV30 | CAWSAFRTGELFF | TGTGCCTGGAGTGCATTCCGGACAGGGGAGCTGTTTTTT
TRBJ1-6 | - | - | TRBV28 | CASLRGNSPLHF | TGTGCCAGCCTAAGAGGGAATTCACCCCTCCACTTT
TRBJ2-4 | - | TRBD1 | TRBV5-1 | CASSLLGGSAKNIQYF | TGCGCCAGCAGCTTGTTAGGGGGCTCAGCCAAAAACATTCAGTACTTC
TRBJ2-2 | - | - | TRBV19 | CASRAASSTGELFF | TGTGCCAGTAGGGCGGCATCCAGCACCGGGGAGCTGTTTTTT
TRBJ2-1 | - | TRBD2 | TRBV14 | CASSQDALMGGVWNEQFF | TGTGCCAGCAGCCAAGATGCCCTTATGGGGGGGGTGTGGAATGAGCAGTTCTTC
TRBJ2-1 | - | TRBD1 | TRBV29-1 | CSVEDPRTGQGYNEQFF | TGCAGCGTTGAAGATCCCAGGACGGGACAGGGTTACAATGAGCAGTTCTTC
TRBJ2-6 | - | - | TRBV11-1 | CASSPMALANVLTF | TGTGCCAGCAGCCCAATGGCCCTGGCCAACGTCCTGACTTTC
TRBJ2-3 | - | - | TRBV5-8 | CASSFGRGTDTQYF | TGTGCCAGCAGCTTCGGGCGGGGCACAGATACGCAGTATTTT
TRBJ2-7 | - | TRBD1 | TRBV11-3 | CASSQGGASDEQYF | TGTGCCAGCAGCCAAGGGGGCGCGTCGGACGAGCAGTACTTC
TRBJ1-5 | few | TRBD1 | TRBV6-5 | CASSSRTGGNQPQHF | TGTGCCAGCAGTTCTCGAACAGGGGGCAATCAGCCCCAGCATTTT
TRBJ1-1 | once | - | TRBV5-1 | CASSPRDTEAFF | TGCGCCAGCAGCCCGCGGGATACTGAAGCTTTCTTT
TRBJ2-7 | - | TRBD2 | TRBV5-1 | CARALGGGGTLIYEQYF | TGCGCCCGCGCTCTGGGGGGCGGGGGGACCCTAATCTACGAGCAGTACTTC
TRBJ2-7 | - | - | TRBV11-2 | CASSETQGYEQYF | TGTGCCAGCAGCGAAACACAGGGCTACGAGCAGTACTTC
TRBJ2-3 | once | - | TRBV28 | CASSQRLVSWGTDTQYF | TGTGCCAGCAGCCAGAGACTAGTGAGTTGGGGCACAGATACGCAGTATTTT
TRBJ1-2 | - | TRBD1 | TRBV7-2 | CASSLNVGAGGNYGYTF | TGTGCCAGCAGCTTAAATGTGGGGGCAGGGGGGAACTATGGCTACACCTTC
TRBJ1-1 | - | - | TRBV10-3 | CAISEGVNTEAFF | TGTGCCATCAGTGAAGGGGTGAACACTGAAGCTTTCTTT
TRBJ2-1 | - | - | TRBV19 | CASSIGSNEQFF | TGTGCCAGTAGTATCGGGAGTAATGAGCAGTTCTTC
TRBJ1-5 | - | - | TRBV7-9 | CASSLGNGGNQPQHF | TGTGCCAGCAGCTTAGGTAACGGGGGCAATCAGCCCCAGCATTTT
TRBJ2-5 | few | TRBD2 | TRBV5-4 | CASSLLGLDGGQTQYF | TGTGCCAGCAGCTTGTTAGGACTAGACGGTGGGCAGACCCAGTACTTC
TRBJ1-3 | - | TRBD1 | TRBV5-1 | CASSLAGGFGNTIYF | TGCGCCAGCAGCTTGGCAGGGGGGTTTGGAAACACCATATATTTT
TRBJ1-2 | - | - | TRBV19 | CASSIVSGDGYTF | TGTGCCAGTAGTATAGTATCGGGGGATGGCTACACCTTC
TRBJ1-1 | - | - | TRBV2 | CASSEDLTVMNTEAFF | TGTGCCAGCAGTGAAGACCTGACAGTCATGAACACTGAAGCTTTCTTT
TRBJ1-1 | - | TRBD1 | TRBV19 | CASQDRLDTEAFF | TGTGCCAGCCAGGACAGGTTGGACACTGAAGCTTTCTTT
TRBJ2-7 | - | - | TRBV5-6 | CASRSAGSSYEQYF | TGTGCCAGCAGGTCCGCCGGGAGCTCCTACGAGCAGTACTTC
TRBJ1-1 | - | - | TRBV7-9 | CASSPRQINTEAFF | TGTGCCAGCAGCCCCCGACAGATTAACACTGAAGCTTTCTTT
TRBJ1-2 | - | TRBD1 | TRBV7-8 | CASSLAQGATVYGYTF | TGTGCCAGCAGCTTAGCACAGGGGGCGACAGTTTATGGCTACACCTTC